Following are 26 T cell receptor beta chains from one sample sequenced in a study of blood T cell repertoires in COVID-19. Clones were sequenced by immunoSEQ multiplex PCR, and TCRdb holds only the in-frame ones, with some missing. The sample holds about 360,000 clones, approximately 80% seen once. The sequenced sample consisted of peripheral blood. The receptors come from a human donor with acute or convalescent COVID-19. The donor label of this sample is uncertain.

The J gene is TRBJ2-7, the V gene TRBV5-1, with 10 positions matching TRBD2. V gave up 10 bases and J gave up 4 bases; unmatched junction bases: 11. Germline values: CDR1 SGHRS, CDR2 YFSETQ. There are 14 residues in the CDR3. The CDR3 here is CARNSSGSAYEQYF. CDR3 nucleotides: TGCGCCCGCAATTCTAGCGGGAGTGCATACGAGCAGTACTTC.

The chain is built from TRBV3-1 (or the pseudogene TRBV3-2) and TRBJ1-2; 7 nucleotides line up with TRBD1. Germline loops: CDR1 LGHDT, CDR2 YNNKEL (reference sequence). J lost 5 bases, V lost 1 base, and 4 bases had no gene match. The CDR3 extends over 14 amino acids. The CDR3 coding sequence is TGTGCCAGCAGCCAAGGGACAGGACTTTATGGCTACACCTTC. Protein product: CASSQGTGLYGYTF.

This rearrangement joins TRBV30 to TRBJ2-5; weak D call: TRBD2 (5 bases). Trimming pared 2 bases from V and 5 bases from J, leaving 12 bases between. This CDR3 is built from 13 residues. The germline CDR1 and CDR2 sequences are GTSNPN and SVGIG (reference sequence). The CDR3 DNA reads TGTGCCTGGAGTAGGAGGCCTGTGGAGACCCAGTACTTC. Translating it yields CAWSRRPVETQYF.

The chain is built from TRBV5-6 and TRBJ1-2; D unresolved. V was pared by 0 bases and J by 4 bases, with 13 bases between. CDR3 length: 15 residues. CDR1 is SGHDT and CDR2 is YYEEEE in the germline V gene. CDR3 region: CASSLVTGVGYGYTF. CDR3 coding DNA: TGTGCCAGCAGCTTGGTCACCGGGGTAGGCTATGGCTACACCTTC.

The chain joins TRBV18 to TRBJ1-1, with TRBD1 identical over 9 bases. The CDR3 spans 15 residues. Germline V gives CDR1 KGHSH, CDR2 LQKENI. The V and J ends lost 8 bases and 4 bases, in that order; junction bases with no gene match: 11. In nucleotides, the CDR3 is TGTGCCAGCACGCCCGTACAGGGGGCGCGCACTGAAGCTTTCTTT. This sequence encodes CASTPVQGARTEAFF.

J is TRBJ2-3 and V is TRBV5-1; tentative D call: TRBD1 (6 bases). V was trimmed by 5 bases and J by 4 bases, leaving 20 bases between them. This CDR3 contains 16 residues. The V gene's germline CDR1 is SGHRS and CDR2 YFSETQ. The CDR3 nucleotides read TGCGCCAGCAGGGGGACGGTTGGGGGCCGAGCAGATACGCAGTATTTT. Protein: CASRGTVGGRADTQYF.

This clone was detected only a few times. The V gene is TRBV19, the J gene TRBJ1-6, with D uncertain. CDR1 LNHDA and CDR2 SQIVND come from the germline V gene (reference sequence). CDR3 size: 15 residues. V was cut by 3 bases and J by 6 bases, with 12 bases left in between. The CDR3 DNA sequence: TGTGCCAGTAGTATGCGGGGAGTCCTTAATTCACCCCTCCACTTT. Translated: CASSMRGVLNSPLHF.

This rearrangement joins TRBV10-3 to TRBJ2-4; possibly TRBD2 for D (6 bases). The CDR3 loop spans 17 amino acids. In germline, CDR1 is ENHRY, CDR2 SYGVKD. V was pared by 0 bases and J by 3 bases, with 15 bases between. The CDR3 nucleotides are TGTGCCATCAGTGAGTCGGGAGGTAGGGCTGGCAAAAACATTCAGTACTTC. Amino acids: CAISESGGRAGKNIQYF.

This CDR3 is CAWSVLAGRRYNEQFF. The CDR3 bases are TGTGCCTGGAGTGTATTGGCGGGACGCCGTTACAATGAGCAGTTCTTC. The chain links TRBV30 to TRBJ2-1, with D maybe TRBD2 (6 bases). This CDR3 spans 16 amino acids. The germline V and J ends were trimmed by 0 bases and 4 bases, with 16 bases remaining between them. CDR1 and CDR2 from the germline V gene are GTSNPN and SVGIG (reference sequence).

The J gene is TRBJ2-7, the V gene TRBV7-8, with 9 bases aligning to TRBD2. Germline V gene lookup returns CDR1 SGHVS and CDR2 FQNEAQ. With V trimmed by 1 base and J by 0 bases, 7 bases remained unmatched. The CDR3 loop spans 17 amino acids. CDR3 sequence reads: CASSLVASGVSSYEQYF. CDR3 nucleotides: TGTGCCAGCAGCTTAGTAGCTAGCGGGGTCAGCTCCTACGAGCAGTACTTC.

A few counts support this clone. The same CDR3 is also encoded by other DNA sequences in this sample. V and J are TRBV18 and TRBJ1-5; D not certain. CDR1 and CDR2 (germline): KGHSH, LQKENI. CDR3 size: 14 residues. Trimming took 0 bases from V and 3 from J, leaving 6 bases between them. DNA for the CDR3: TGTGCCAGCTCACCACCGGGAGCCAATCAGCCCCAGCATTTT. Protein product: CASSPPGANQPQHF.

V usage is TRBV28 and J usage is TRBJ1-6; D might be TRBD1 (5 bases). V was cut by 6 bases and J by 7 bases, with 10 bases left in between. The CDR3 consists of 13 residues. CDR1 and CDR2 from the germline V gene are MDHEN and SYDVKM. The CDR3 sequence: CASRGGWNSPLHF. The CDR3, as DNA: TGTGCCAGCAGGGGGGGGTGGAATTCACCCCTCCACTTT.

This clone was detected only once. The chain joins TRBV6-2 or TRBV6-3 to TRBJ2-1; 10 nucleotides match TRBD2. J gave up 7 bases and V 4 bases, and 19 bases lay outside the gene matches. The germline V gene encodes CDR1 MNHEY and CDR2 SVGEGT. CDR3 length: 19 amino acids. CDR3 DNA sequence: TGTGCCAGCAGTTCCCTGGGTCGTAGCGGGGGGATTGGTCGGAATGAGCAGTTCTTC. Translating it yields CASSSLGRSGGIGRNEQFF.

This clone was detected only once. The same CDR3 can be traced to other DNA sequences in this sample. CDR3 residues: CAWSRGTNEKLFF. The CDR3 DNA follows: TGTGCCTGGAGCCGGGGGACTAATGAAAAACTGTTTTTT. The rearrangement joins TRBV30 to TRBJ1-4; weak D call: TRBD1 (5 bases). Deletions cut 3 bases from V and 2 bases from J, with 7 bases between. From germline, CDR1 is GTSNPN and CDR2 SVGIG (reference sequence). The CDR3 contains 13 residues.

The chain has TRBV7-8 and TRBJ2-1; 7 bases are a match to TRBD2. Losses at the gene ends were 1 base for V and 5 bases for J; bases not matched to a gene: 5. The CDR3 spans 15 residues. Germline V gives CDR1 SGHVS, CDR2 FQNEAQ. The CDR3 DNA reads TGTGCCAGCAGCTTAGATCGGGGGGATGACAATGAGCAGTTCTTC. Amino acids: CASSLDRGDDNEQFF.

The rearrangement joins TRBV11-2 to TRBJ1-2; TRBD1 matches 10 bases. J lost 3 bases, V lost 1 base, and 2 bases had no gene match. Germline values: CDR1 SGHAT, CDR2 FQNNGV. There are 15 residues in the CDR3. The DNA of the CDR3 is TGTGCCAGCAGCTTAGGGGACAGGGGTGACTATGGCTACACCTTC. Translated: CASSLGDRGDYGYTF.

The V call is TRBV7-2, the J call TRBJ2-2; 12 bases align to TRBD1. Germline V gene data show CDR1 as SGHTA and CDR2 as FQGNSA. The CDR3 is 15 residues long. J lost 4 bases, V lost 11 bases, and 8 bases had no gene match. In DNA form, the CDR3 reads TGTGCCGGAGGGTCGGGACAGGGGGCCACCGGGGAGCTGTTTTTT. Translated: CAGGSGQGATGELFF.

This chain links TRBV27 with TRBJ2-3; 13 positions match TRBD2. The germline CDR1 and CDR2 sequences are MNHEY and SMNVEV (reference sequence). The CDR3 is 15 residues long. Trimming cost V 4 bases and J 4 bases; bases outside gene matches: 2. CDR3 DNA: TGTGCCAGCAGTTCCGGGACTAGCGGGGCAGATACGCAGTATTTT. Translating gives CASSSGTSGADTQYF.

The V call is TRBV5-4, the J call TRBJ2-1; 8 positions agree with TRBD2. Unmatched junction bases numbered 10, after V lost 2 bases and J lost 6 bases. The CDR3 runs 16 residues. Germline CDR1 is SGHNT and CDR2 is YYREEE (reference sequence). The CDR3 DNA follows: TGTGCCAGCAGCTTCCTTCGGGAGGGAGCAGGCAATGAGCAGTTCTTC. This encodes CASSFLREGAGNEQFF.

Details on this clone: Other DNA sequences in this sample translate to the same CDR3. J is TRBJ2-1 and V is TRBV6-5; TRBD2 agrees at 14 bases. This CDR3 spans 15 amino acids. V lost 5 bases, J lost 4 bases, and 1 base stayed unmatched. Germline V gives CDR1 MNHEY, CDR2 SVGAGI. The CDR3 region has the DNA TGTGCCAGCAGTCGGACTAGCGGGAGGTACAATGAGCAGTTCTTC. Amino acids: CASSRTSGRYNEQFF.

The genes are TRBV18 and TRBJ2-7; 9 nucleotides match TRBD1. Germline lookup yields CDR1 KGHSH and CDR2 LQKENI. The CDR3 is 14 residues long. The trim removed 2 bases at V and 5 bases at J, leaving 4 bases unmatched. The CDR3 region is CASSPGTGLHEQYF. CDR3 in DNA: TGTGCCAGCTCACCAGGGACAGGGTTACACGAGCAGTACTTC.

This clone was detected only a few times. The chain recombines TRBV28 with TRBJ1-1; D remains ambiguous. CDR3 length equals 15 residues. Germline assignment: CDR1 MDHEN and CDR2 SYDVKM. V was clipped by 2 bases and J by 1 base, with 11 bases between them. DNA of the CDR3: TGTGCCAGCAGTTTAGCTGGGCAGAAGAACACTGAAGCTTTCTTT. Translating it yields CASSLAGQKNTEAFF.

The count of this clone is one. The chain joins TRBV5-1 to TRBJ1-3; D unresolved. The germline CDR1 and CDR2 sequences are SGHRS and YFSETQ. CDR3 length: 14 residues. V was pared by 0 bases and J by 6 bases, with 10 bases between. Here the CDR3 reads CASSLGATANTIYF. The CDR3 region has the DNA TGCGCCAGCAGCTTGGGGGCAACGGCAAACACCATATATTTT.

This chain connects TRBV19 to TRBJ2-7, with TRBD1 matching over 9 bases. Trimming removed 7 bases from V and 0 bases from J; junction bases left unmatched: 7. The CDR3 runs to 15 residues. Germline V CDR1 and CDR2: LNHDA, SQIVND (reference sequence). The CDR3 DNA reads TGTGCCAGTAAAGTGGGACAGGGAAGCTCCTACGAGCAGTACTTC. This encodes CASKVGQGSSYEQYF. The whole variable domain, remainder taken from reference TRBV19 and TRBJ2-7, is DGGITQSPKYLFRKEGQNVTLSCEQNLNHDAMYWYRQDPGQGLRLIYYSQIVNDFQKGDIAEGYSVSREKKESFPLTVTSAQKNPTAFYLCASKVGQGSSYEQYFGPGTRLTVT.

This clone has just a few counts. The chain links TRBV9 to TRBJ1-2, with unresolved D. Germline lookup yields CDR1 SGDLS and CDR2 YYNGEE. With 4 bases removed from V and 8 bases from J, the gap between germline ends came to 18 bases. The CDR3 is made up of 14 amino acids. The CDR3 protein is CASSPTEAPGGYTF. For the CDR3, the DNA is TGTGCCAGCAGCCCCACAGAAGCCCCAGGAGGCTACACCTTC.

This chain uses TRBV30 with TRBJ2-3, with 8 bases aligning to TRBD1. The CDR3 is made up of 12 amino acids. Germline trimming cut 5 bases from V and 7 bases from J; bases unmatched to any gene: 5. The germline gives CDR1 GTSNPN, CDR2 SVGIG (reference sequence). The CDR3 bases are TGTGCCTGGGACAGGGGAATGAATACGCAGTATTTT. As protein: CAWDRGMNTQYF.